These 6 T cell receptor beta chains originate from one sample sequenced in a study of read filtering for tumor transcriptome and immune sequencing. From roughly 390 ng of RNA, a library with molecular barcoded alpha/delta and beta/gamma adaptors was made. TCRdb analysed the reads with MiXCR anew, one entry per CDR3 protein. The table has about 130,000 distinct CDR3 sequences, over 10% seen once. Material: a population of CD138-negative cells sorted from bone marrow. The receptors shown here come from a donor aged 40 or older with multiple myeloma.

This clonotype was detected many times. V and J are TRBV7-9 and TRBJ1-2; maybe TRBD1 (5 bases). CDR1 and CDR2 from the germline V gene are SEHNR and FQNEAQ (reference sequence). CDR3 length equals 13 residues. V lost 3 bases and J lost 5, with 10 bases in between. The CDR3 protein is CASSFGREYGYTF. The DNA for the CDR3 is TGTGCCAGCAGCTTTGGCAGGGAGTATGGCTACACCTTC.

This clonotype was seen many times. V is TRBV29-1 and J is TRBJ2-3; D is possibly TRBD2 (6 bases). This CDR3 is built from 18 residues. The V and J ends lost 1 base and 0 bases respectively, with 20 bases between them. In germline, CDR1 is SQVTM, CDR2 ANQGSEA. In DNA form, the CDR3 reads TGCAGCGTTGAAGCGTGGGGGGTTGCGGGACGAAGCACAGATACGCAGTATTTT. It is translated as CSVEAWGVAGRSTDTQYF.

The gene calls are TRBV7-2 and TRBJ1-1; 8 nucleotides match TRBD1. The CDR3 totals 15 residues. V shed 5 bases and J 6 bases; nucleotides not matched to a gene: 11. The V gene's germline CDR1 is SGHTA and CDR2 FQGNSA. The CDR3 coding sequence is TGTGCCAGCAGCACCAGGGGGCGAGGGTTAGCTGAAGCTTTCTTT. Translating it yields CASSTRGRGLAEAFF.

The chain uses TRBV5-1 and TRBJ2-3; D uncertain. CDR3 size: 14 residues. Germline V gene sequence: CDR1 SGHRS, CDR2 YFSETQ. Trimming pared 4 bases from V and 6 bases from J, leaving 15 bases between. The CDR3 nucleotides read TGCGCCAGCAGCCAACAGCCATCCGTTGATACGCAGTATTTT. This codes for CASSQQPSVDTQYF. Filled out from reference TRBV5-1 and TRBJ2-3, the complete variable domain reads KAGVTQTPRYLIKTRGQQVTLSCSPISGHRSVSWYQQTPGQGLQFLFEYFSETQRNKGNFPGRFSGRQFSNSRSEMNVSTLELGDSALYLCASSQQPSVDTQYFGPGTRLTVL.

In its sample, this clonotype was seen a few times. This chain links TRBV5-6 with TRBJ2-1, with a weak D call TRBD1 (6 bases). CDR3 length equals 15 residues. The germline CDR1 and CDR2 sequences are SGHDT and YYEEEE. The ends were cut back, 0 bases at V and 10 bases at J, with 17 bases in the middle. CDR3 DNA: TGTGCCAGCAGCTTGGCGGGACACGAAGCCCCCGAGCAGTTCTTC. Protein: CASSLAGHEAPEQFF.

This chain links TRBV29-1 with TRBJ1-1, with D perhaps matching TRBD1 (5 bases). Looked up from germline, CDR1 is SQVTM and CDR2 is ANQGSEA. The CDR3 totals 10 residues. The V and J ends lost 5 bases and 8 bases respectively, with 9 bases between them. The CDR3 reads CSVRDVEAFF. Here the CDR3 DNA reads TGCAGCGTTCGGGACGTGGAAGCTTTCTTT.